Listed below are T cell receptor beta chains from one sample, sequenced in a study of long-term antiretroviral therapy in people with HIV. Generated by immunoSEQ multiplex PCR, the TCRdb table keeps only in-frame clones and is missing some. The data show some 29,000 clones, with 88% seen just once and roughly 4% held by the top ten. Sequencing used unsorted PBMCs, obtained 0.5 years after starting antiretroviral therapy. The origin of the receptors is a woman aged 18-30 years with HIV. The CDR3 runs from the conserved cysteine through the conserved F or W. A D gene is named only where the DNA matches it firmly. Rows may omit the clone size; those that give it use once, few, many or a size class.

>once|TRBJ1-3|-|TRBV19
CASRVMLVGSGNTIYF
TGTGCCAGTAGGGTAATGTTAGTCGGCTCTGGAAACACCATATATTTT
>-|TRBJ2-1|TRBD1|TRBV5-6
CASRGDRDSYNEQFF
TGTGCCAGCAGGGGAGACAGGGATTCCTACAATGAGCAGTTCTTC
>-|TRBJ1-1|-|TRBV19
CASMEGTEAFF
TGTGCCAGTATGGAGGGAACTGAAGCTTTCTTT
>few|TRBJ1-2|TRBD1|TRBV7-6
CASSLAGDRVHGYTF
TGTGCCAGCAGCTTAGCAGGGGACAGGGTCCATGGCTACACCTTC
>-|TRBJ2-1|-|TRBV19
CASRPVGDNEQFF
TGTGCCAGTAGACCGGTTGGGGACAATGAGCAGTTCTTC
>-|TRBJ2-1|TRBD1|TRBV10-3
CAISAAKGAREQFF
TGTGCCATCAGTGCAGCTAAGGGGGCCAGGGAGCAGTTCTTC
>-|TRBJ1-1|-|TRBV11-1
CASSSPDGAGPPEAFF
TGTGCCAGCAGCTCACCCGACGGGGCAGGGCCCCCTGAAGCTTTCTTT
>-|TRBJ1-2|-|TRBV5-6
CASSLQGNYGYTF
TGTGCCAGCAGCTTACAGGGCAACTATGGCTACACCTTC
>-|TRBJ1-1|-|TRBV7-6
CASSSREWVTAEAFF
TGTGCCAGCAGCTCCCGGGAGTGGGTAACGGCTGAAGCTTTCTTT
>-|TRBJ2-2|TRBD1|TRBV10-3
CAISESGQGETGELFF
TGTGCCATCAGTGAGTCCGGACAGGGGGAAACCGGGGAGCTGTTTTTT
>-|TRBJ2-7|-|TRBV6-5
CASRSVGGPSYEQYF
TGTGCCAGCAGGTCGGTGGGGGGGCCCTCCTACGAGCAGTACTTC
>-|TRBJ1-4|-|TRBV28
CASSFRFFNEKLFF
TGTGCCAGCAGTTTCAGGTTTTTTAATGAAAAACTGTTTTTT
>-|TRBJ2-3|-|TRBV7-2
CASRATSTDTQYF
TGTGCCAGCAGGGCGACTAGCACAGATACGCAGTATTTT
>-|TRBJ1-4|-|TRBV2
CASTRDGATNEKLFF
TGTGCCAGCACTAGAGACGGAGCAACTAATGAAAAACTGTTTTTT
>-|TRBJ2-7|TRBD2|TRBV25-1
CASRKSTSGRASSYEQYF
TGTGCCAGCAGAAAATCTACTAGCGGGAGGGCGAGCTCGTACGAGCAGTACTTC
>-|TRBJ2-7|-|TRBV28
CASSLRRGEQYF
TGTGCCAGCAGTTTACGCAGGGGTGAGCAGTACTTC
>-|TRBJ2-2|-|TRBV9
CASRDPNTGELFF
TGTGCCAGCAGGGACCCGAACACCGGGGAGCTGTTTTTT
>once|TRBJ2-7|-|TRBV6-1
CASYRVREQYF
TGTGCCAGCTACAGGGTTCGCGAGCAGTACTTC